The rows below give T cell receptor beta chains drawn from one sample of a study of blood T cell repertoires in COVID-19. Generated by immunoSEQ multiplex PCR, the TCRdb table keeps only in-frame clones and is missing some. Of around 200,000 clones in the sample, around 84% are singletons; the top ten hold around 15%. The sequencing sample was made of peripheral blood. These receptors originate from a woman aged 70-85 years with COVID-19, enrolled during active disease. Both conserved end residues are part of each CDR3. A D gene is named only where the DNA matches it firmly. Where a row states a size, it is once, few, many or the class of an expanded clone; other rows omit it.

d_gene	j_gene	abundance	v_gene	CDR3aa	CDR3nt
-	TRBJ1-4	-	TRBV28	CASSKAGLGTNEKLFF	TGTGCCAGCTCAAAGGCAGGGCTTGGAACTAATGAAAAACTGTTTTTT
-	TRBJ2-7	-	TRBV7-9	CASSLGAYEQYF	TGTGCCAGCAGCTTAGGGGCTTACGAGCAGTACTTC
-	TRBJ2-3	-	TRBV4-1	CASSQETRSTDTQYF	TGCGCCAGCAGCCAAGAAACGCGGAGCACAGATACGCAGTATTTT
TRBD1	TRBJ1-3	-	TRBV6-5	CASSFSGTGSRNTIYF	TGTGCCAGCAGTTTCTCGGGGACAGGGAGTAGAAACACCATATATTTT
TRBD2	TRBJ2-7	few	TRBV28	CASRLGVGLAGGDTYEQYF	TGTGCCAGCAGGCTTGGTGTTGGACTAGCGGGAGGGGACACCTACGAGCAGTACTTC
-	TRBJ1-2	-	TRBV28	CASRGGVGYGYTF	TGTGCCAGCAGGGGAGGAGTTGGGTATGGCTACACCTTC
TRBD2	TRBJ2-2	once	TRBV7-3	CASSSPAGSNTGELFF	TGTGCCAGCAGCTCCCCAGCGGGGTCAAACACCGGGGAGCTGTTTTTT
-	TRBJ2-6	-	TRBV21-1	CASSTHRGFGANVLTF	TGTGCCAGCAGCACCCACAGGGGATTCGGGGCCAACGTCCTGACTTTC
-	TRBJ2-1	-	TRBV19	CATQQGRNNEQFF	TGTGCCACCCAGCAGGGGCGCAACAATGAGCAGTTCTTC
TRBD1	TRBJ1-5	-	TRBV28	CASSLRPAGQGGQPQHF	TGTGCCAGCAGTTTACGACCAGCGGGACAGGGGGGACAGCCCCAGCATTTT
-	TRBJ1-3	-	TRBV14	CASSQDPRAGNTIYF	TGTGCCAGCAGCCAAGATCCCAGGGCTGGAAACACCATATATTTT
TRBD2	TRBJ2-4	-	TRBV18	CASSSLAGAVNIQYF	TGTGCCAGCTCATCTCTAGCGGGAGCGGTAAACATTCAGTACTTC
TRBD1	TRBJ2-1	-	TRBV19	CASSHNLLAGGNEQFF	TGTGCCAGTAGCCACAACCTTTTGGCAGGGGGCAATGAGCAGTTCTTC
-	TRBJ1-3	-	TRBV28	CASMSSGDTIYF	TGTGCCAGCATGTCAAGCGGTGACACCATATATTTT
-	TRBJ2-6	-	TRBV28	CASSSFSPGANVLTF	TGTGCCAGCAGTAGCTTCTCCCCTGGGGCCAACGTCCTGACTTTC
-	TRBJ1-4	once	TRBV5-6	CASSGGPHEKLFF	TGTGCCAGCAGCGGCGGGCCTCATGAAAAACTGTTTTTT
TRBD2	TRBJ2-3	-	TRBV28	CASSGSSGGYTDTQYF	TGTGCCAGCAGTGGCTCTAGCGGGGGGTACACAGATACGCAGTATTTT
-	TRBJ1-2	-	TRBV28	CASTTSRAPGGGYTF	TGTGCCAGCACCACTTCCCGGGCGCCGGGGGGAGGCTACACCTTC
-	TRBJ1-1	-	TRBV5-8	CASSLAANLNTEAFF	TGTGCCAGCAGCTTGGCCGCGAACCTGAACACTGAAGCTTTCTTT
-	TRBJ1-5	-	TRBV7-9	CASSPPGANQPQHF	TGTGCCAGCAGCCCCCCTGGGGCGAATCAGCCCCAGCATTTT
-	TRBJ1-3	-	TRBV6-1	CASSEGRGIGNTIYF	TGTGCCAGCAGCGAAGGGAGGGGAATTGGAAACACCATATATTTT
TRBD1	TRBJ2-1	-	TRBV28	CASSLYRGNEQFF	TGTGCCAGCAGTTTATACAGGGGCAATGAGCAGTTCTTC
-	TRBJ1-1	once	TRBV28	CASSLTRGYEAFF	TGTGCCAGCAGTTTAACGCGGGGGTATGAAGCTTTCTTT
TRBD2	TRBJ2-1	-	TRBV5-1	CASSPFGGTSGSYNEQFF	TGCGCCAGCAGCCCCTTTGGGGGGACTAGCGGTTCCTACAATGAGCAGTTCTTC
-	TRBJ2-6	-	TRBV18	CASSPRGANVLTF	TGTGCCAGCTCACCTCGTGGGGCCAACGTCCTGACTTTC
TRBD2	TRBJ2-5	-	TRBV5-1	CASSLVASGGRQETQYF	TGCGCCAGCAGCTTGGTTGCGAGCGGGGGGCGACAAGAGACCCAGTACTTC
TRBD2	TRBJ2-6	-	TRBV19	CALKKGLAGLGANVLTF	TGTGCCCTTAAGAAGGGACTAGCTGGACTGGGGGCCAACGTCCTGACTTTC
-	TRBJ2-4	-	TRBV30	CAWSVDLAKNIQYF	TGTGCCTGGAGTGTCGACTTAGCCAAAAACATTCAGTACTTC
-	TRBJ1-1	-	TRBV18	CASSLTGEDAFF	TGTGCCAGCTCACTGACGGGGGAGGACGCTTTCTTT
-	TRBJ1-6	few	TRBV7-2	CASSLVPDSPLHF	TGTGCCAGCAGCTTAGTGCCGGATTCACCCCTCCACTTT
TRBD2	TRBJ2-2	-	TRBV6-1	CASSGLAGAFAGELFF	TGTGCCAGCAGTGGACTAGCGGGAGCATTCGCCGGGGAGCTGTTTTTT
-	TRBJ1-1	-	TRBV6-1	CASSESRGTEAFF	TGTGCCAGCAGTGAAAGTCGGGGCACTGAAGCTTTCTTT
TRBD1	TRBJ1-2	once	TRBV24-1	CATSDSRGTALTNGYTF	TGTGCCACCAGTGATTCCCGGGGGACAGCCCTGACCAATGGCTACACCTTC
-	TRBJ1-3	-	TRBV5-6	CASSTTQGFGNTIYF	TGTGCCAGCAGCACCACTCAGGGGTTTGGAAACACCATATATTTT
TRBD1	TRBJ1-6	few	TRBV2	CASRGTGSPPLHF	TGTGCCAGCAGAGGGACAGGATCCCCACCCCTCCACTTT
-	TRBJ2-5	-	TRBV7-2	CASSLLEGAPETQYF	TGTGCCAGCAGCCTCCTGGAGGGGGCGCCTGAGACCCAGTACTTC
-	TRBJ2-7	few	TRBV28	CASREWDTFRNEQYF	TGTGCCAGCAGGGAATGGGACACCTTTAGGAACGAGCAGTACTTC
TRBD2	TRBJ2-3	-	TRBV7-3	CASSLSGEVDTQYF	TGTGCCAGCAGCTTGAGCGGGGAGGTAGATACGCAGTATTTT
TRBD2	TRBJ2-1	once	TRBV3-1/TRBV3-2	CASSPWGAGGGNEQFF	TGTGCCAGCAGTCCCTGGGGAGCGGGAGGGGGGAATGAGCAGTTCTTC
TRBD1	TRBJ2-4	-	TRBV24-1	CATSGTGGIQYF	TGTGCCACCTCTGGGACAGGTGGCATTCAGTACTTC
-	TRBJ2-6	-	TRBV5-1	CASSLEAGSGANVLTF	TGCGCCAGCAGCTTGGAGGCAGGGTCTGGGGCCAACGTCCTGACTTTC
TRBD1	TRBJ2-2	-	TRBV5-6	CASSLPGTGSTGELFF	TGTGCCAGCAGTCTCCCCGGGACAGGGTCCACCGGGGAGCTGTTTTTT
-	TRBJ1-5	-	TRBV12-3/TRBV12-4	CASTQDSGQPQHF	TGTGCCAGCACTCAGGACTCGGGTCAGCCCCAGCATTTT
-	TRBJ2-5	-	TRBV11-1	CASSQLETQYF	TGTGCCAGCAGCCAACTAGAGACCCAGTACTTC
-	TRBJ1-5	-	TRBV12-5	CASGFTHRVGGYSNQPQHF	TGTGCTAGTGGTTTCACCCATCGGGTGGGAGGGTATAGCAATCAGCCCCAGCATTTT
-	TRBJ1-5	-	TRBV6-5	CASRSSNQPQHF	TGTGCCAGCAGGAGTAGCAATCAGCCCCAGCATTTT
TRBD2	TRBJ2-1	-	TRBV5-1	CASSFSGRGNEQFF	TGCGCCAGCAGCTTTAGCGGGAGGGGCAATGAGCAGTTCTTC
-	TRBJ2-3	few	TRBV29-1	CSVTPRDTQYF	TGCAGCGTGACCCCTAGGGATACGCAGTATTTT